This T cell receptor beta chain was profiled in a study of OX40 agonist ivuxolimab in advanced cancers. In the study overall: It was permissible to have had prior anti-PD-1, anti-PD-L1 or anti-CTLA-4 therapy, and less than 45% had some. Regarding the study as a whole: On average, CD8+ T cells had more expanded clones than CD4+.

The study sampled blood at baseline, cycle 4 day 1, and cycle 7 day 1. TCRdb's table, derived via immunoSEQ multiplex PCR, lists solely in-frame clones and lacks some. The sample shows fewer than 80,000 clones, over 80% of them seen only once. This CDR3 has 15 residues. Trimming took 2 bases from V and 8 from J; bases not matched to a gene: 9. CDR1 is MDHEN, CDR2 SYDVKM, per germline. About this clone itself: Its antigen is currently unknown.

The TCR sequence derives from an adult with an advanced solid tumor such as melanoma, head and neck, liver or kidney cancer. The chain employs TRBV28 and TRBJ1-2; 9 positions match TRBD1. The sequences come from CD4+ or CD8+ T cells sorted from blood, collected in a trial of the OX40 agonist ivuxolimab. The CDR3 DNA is TGTGCCAGCAGTTTACCCCCACAGGGGGCGGGAGGCTACACCTTC. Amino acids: CASSLPPQGAGGYTF.